This record looks at one TCR beta chain sequence and its context. This record comes from a study of blood T cell repertoires in COVID-19. Study details: Samples came from the United States, Italy and Spain, spanning acute and convalescent COVID-19.

Trimming removed 2 bases at V and 7 bases at J, with 11 bases between. This CDR3 contains 13 residues. CDR1 is MDHEN, CDR2 SYDVKM, per germline. Measured with immunoSEQ multiplex PCR; TCRdb has only the in-frame clones, and not every one. The data hold around 300,000 clones, with roughly 90% observed a single time. The material sequenced was PBMCs or T cells enriched from blood (not recorded which). The chain recombines TRBV28 with TRBJ1-2; D call uncertain. The sequence was collected from a woman aged 18-35 years with acute COVID-19. CDR3 nucleotide sequence: TGTGCCAGCAGTTTAGTTGGAGTTGGTGGCTACACCTTC. This encodes CASSLVGVGGYTF.